The next 30 T cell receptor beta chains were all read from a single sample in a study of low-dose radiotherapy and immunotherapy resistance in tumors. As to time point: before trial treatment. First-strand cDNA used TRAV- and TRBV-specific primers, covering alpha and beta chains. TCR amplification used approximately 19 PCR cycles, a constant-region primer and a V-primer adapter. MiXCR was run by TCRdb on the reads, yielding one entry per CDR3 protein. The sample shows around 76,000 distinct CDR3 sequences, less than 40% of them seen only once. The material sequenced was PBMCs, taken before treatment. The origin of the receptors is a female donor with ovarian cancer.

At least ten counts were recorded for this clonotype. This chain connects TRBV5-1 to TRBJ2-1; 8 bases match TRBD1. The CDR3 has 15 residues. The J segment lost 5 bases and the V segment lost 5 bases, leaving 9 bases of the junction unmatched. Germline V gene data show CDR1 as SGHRS and CDR2 as YFSETQ. CDR3 sequence (DNA): TGCGCCAGCAGAAGATCCGGGACAGGAGACAATGAGCAGTTCTTC. Encoded protein: CASRRSGTGDNEQFF. Combining the CDR3 with reference TRBV5-1 and TRBJ2-1 gives the whole variable domain KAGVTQTPRYLIKTRGQQVTLSCSPISGHRSVSWYQQTPGQGLQFLFEYFSETQRNKGNFPGRFSGRQFSNSRSEMNVSTLELGDSALYLCASRRSGTGDNEQFFGPGTRLTVL.

This clonotype was observed a handful of times. This chain connects TRBV6-2 or TRBV6-3 to TRBJ1-5, with no clear D. V was clipped by 7 bases and J by 3 bases, with 13 bases between them. Germline V gene lookup returns CDR1 MNHEY and CDR2 SVGEGT. CDR3 length equals 14 residues. CDR3 coding DNA: TGTGCCAGCAATGGAGAATTCCACAATCAGCCCCAGCATTTT. Its protein is CASNGEFHNQPQHF.

There are many counts of this clonotype. The chain carries TRBV12-3 or TRBV12-4 and TRBJ1-2; 7 bases fit TRBD1. After removal of 6 bases from V and 6 bases from J, the junction contained 7 bases not matched to a gene. The CDR3 loop spans 13 amino acids. The CDR3 DNA reads TGTGCCAGCAGCAAAGGGACAGAGAATGGCTACACCTTC. Residues: CASSKGTENGYTF.

This clonotype occurred many times. This sequence joins TRBV27 and TRBJ2-3; D may match TRBD1 or TRBD2 (5 bases each). V was shortened by 3 bases and J by 5 bases, with 9 bases between the two germline ends. The CDR3 is 13 amino acids. CDR1 is MNHEY, CDR2 SMNVEV, per germline (reference sequence). Written as DNA, the CDR3 is TGTGCCAGCAGTTTTCGGGGCGGAGATACGCAGTATTTT. Amino acid sequence: CASSFRGGDTQYF.

CDR3 loop: CATSARLGVGELFF. The CDR3 region has the DNA TGTGCCACCAGTGCCAGGCTGGGAGTCGGGGAGCTGTTTTTT. The genes are TRBV24-1 and TRBJ2-2; tentative D call: TRBD2 (5 bases). The CDR3 has 14 amino acids. Germline V lookup: CDR1 KGHDR, CDR2 SFDVKD. Trimming cost V 5 bases and J 7 bases, with 13 bases left between them.

This clonotype was counted at least ten times. The J gene is TRBJ1-1, the V gene TRBV12-3 or TRBV12-4; 7 positions match TRBD1. This CDR3 spans 14 amino acids. Trimming at V came to 7 bases and at J to 5 bases, leaving 10 bases not matched to a gene. CDR3 region: CASTLRQGRTEAFF. The CDR3 DNA reads TGTGCCAGCACCCTAAGACAGGGAAGAACTGAAGCTTTCTTT.

Many counts were recorded for this clonotype. The chain joins TRBV13 to TRBJ1-6; TRBD1 agrees at 9 bases. The V and J ends lost 8 bases and 10 bases, in that order; junction bases with no gene match: 18. The CDR3 is made up of 17 amino acids. Germline-derived CDR1 and CDR2 are PRHDT and FYEKMQ (reference sequence). CDR3 in amino acids: CASCRTLTRDRVSPLHF. In nucleotides, the CDR3 is TGTGCCAGCTGTCGGACGCTGACCCGGGACAGGGTCTCACCCCTCCACTTT.

This clonotype has a handful of counts. The genes are TRBV5-4 and TRBJ2-7; D unresolved. The CDR3 is 12 residues long. The V end lost 1 base, the J end lost 4 bases, and 6 bases lay between the germline ends. Germline assignment: CDR1 SGHNT and CDR2 YYREEE (reference sequence). CDR3 amino acids: CASSLLGYEQYF. Here the CDR3 DNA reads TGTGCCAGCAGCTTGTTAGGTTACGAGCAGTACTTC.

This clonotype appeared many times. This chain links TRBV5-1 with TRBJ1-4, with 7 positions matching TRBD1. The CDR3 loop spans 14 amino acids. From germline, CDR1 is SGHRS and CDR2 YFSETQ. With 3 bases clipped from V and 8 bases from J, the junction kept 7 bases outside the gene matches. The chain's CDR3 is CASSWDSRDEKLFF. Here the CDR3 DNA reads TGCGCCAGCAGCTGGGACAGCCGGGACGAAAAACTGTTTTTT.

This clonotype was counted at least ten times. The gene calls are TRBV14 and TRBJ2-5; D may be TRBD2 (7 bases). The CDR3 is 14 amino acids. The V gene lost 5 bases and the J gene lost 1 base, with 11 bases spanning the gap. Looked up from germline, CDR1 is SGHDN and CDR2 is FVKESK. The CDR3 is CASSGGGRQETQYF. The CDR3 DNA reads as TGTGCCAGCAGCGGCGGGGGCCGCCAAGAGACCCAGTACTTC.

This clonotype has at least ten counts. This chain connects TRBV20-1 to TRBJ2-1; TRBD1 agrees at 9 bases. CDR1 is DFQATT, CDR2 SNEGSKA, per germline (reference sequence). The CDR3 covers 15 residues. The trim removed 6 bases at V and 2 bases at J, leaving 8 bases unmatched. CDR3 loop: CSATSDRGPYNEQFF. The CDR3 region has the DNA TGCAGTGCCACCTCGGACAGGGGCCCCTACAATGAGCAGTTCTTC.

This clonotype was recorded many times. The gene calls are TRBV19 and TRBJ1-5, with TRBD1 matching over 8 bases. The CDR3 is made up of 16 amino acids. J lost 3 bases, V lost 4 bases, and 8 bases had no gene match. CDR1 and CDR2 (germline): LNHDA, SQIVND (reference sequence). CDR3 protein: CASSTQPGQVNQPQHF. The CDR3 DNA reads as TGTGCCAGTAGTACCCAACCGGGACAGGTCAATCAGCCCCAGCATTTT.

This clonotype was detected ten times or more. The V gene is TRBV12-3 or TRBV12-4, the J gene TRBJ1-6, with D possibly matching TRBD1 (5 bases). CDR3 length: 14 residues. Trimming took 5 bases from V and 10 from J, leaving 15 bases between them. The CDR3 bases are TGTGCCAGCAGTCTCGCTGGGGGAAAATCACCCCTCCACTTT. This sequence encodes CASSLAGGKSPLHF.

This clonotype was recorded a few times. This chain uses TRBV10-3 with TRBJ1-1; 7 bases fit TRBD1. CDR1 ENHRY and CDR2 SYGVKD come from the germline V gene. The CDR3 length is 13 residues. After removal of 4 bases from V and 1 base from J, the junction contained 0 bases not matched to a gene. CDR3 DNA sequence: TGTGCCATCAGTGCAGGGGGGAACACTGAAGCTTTCTTT. Translated, it gives CAISAGGNTEAFF.

The rearrangement joins TRBV3-1 to TRBJ1-1, with D unresolved. This CDR3 is built from 13 residues. V was shortened by 2 bases and J by 1 base, with 5 bases between the two germline ends. Germline CDR1 LGHDT, CDR2 YNNKEL (reference sequence). CDR3 amino acids: CASSQQTNTEAFF. DNA for the CDR3: TGTGCCAGCAGCCAACAGACGAACACTGAAGCTTTCTTT.

Details on this clonotype: A far larger clone is off by one base, so a read error is likely. V and J are TRBV5-3 and TRBJ2-3; no firm D call. TRBV5-3 has ORF status, its function being uncertain. The V gene lost 8 bases and the J gene lost 2 bases, with 15 bases spanning the gap. The CDR3 has 14 amino acids. The CDR3 sequence: CASSPNGYTDTQYF. DNA for the CDR3: TGTGCCAGCAGCCCGAACGGTTACACAGATACGCAGTATTTT.

This chain connects TRBV28 to TRBJ2-7; D gene ambiguous. The germline gives CDR1 MDHEN, CDR2 SYDVKM. V was shortened by 5 bases and J by 0 bases, with 11 bases between the two germline ends. This CDR3 is 14 amino acids long. This chain's CDR3 is CASSTQAISYEQYF. The CDR3 coding sequence is TGTGCCAGCAGTACGCAGGCAATCTCCTACGAGCAGTACTTC. Using reference TRBV28 and TRBJ2-7 for the parts outside the CDR3, the full variable domain is DVKVTQSSRYLVKRTGEKVFLECVQDMDHENMFWYRQDPGLGLRLIYFSYDVKMKEKGDIPEGYSVSREKKERFSLILESASTNQTSMYLCASSTQAISYEQYFGPGTRLTVT.

This clonotype was observed many times. The chain joins TRBV7-2 to TRBJ2-1; no clear D gene. The V and J ends lost 3 bases and 10 bases respectively, with 13 bases between them. CDR3 length: 13 amino acids. From germline, CDR1 is SGHTA and CDR2 FQGNSA. CDR3 sequence: CASSLGQVREQFF. The CDR3, as DNA: TGTGCCAGCAGCTTGGGCCAGGTGAGGGAGCAGTTCTTC.

The chain has TRBV3-1 and TRBJ1-1; D uncertain. Trimming removed 1 base at V and 4 bases at J, with 19 bases between. Germline V gene lookup returns CDR1 LGHDT and CDR2 YNNKEL (reference sequence). The CDR3 is made up of 17 amino acids. The CDR3 nucleotides read TGTGCCAGCAGCCAAGGGACCGGGATGAAGGCAGGCACTGAAGCTTTCTTT. Its protein product is CASSQGTGMKAGTEAFF.

This clonotype has at least ten counts. The chain recombines TRBV6-2 or TRBV6-3 with TRBJ2-2, with D tentatively TRBD1 (6 bases). Germline V lookup: CDR1 MNHEY, CDR2 SVGEGT. The CDR3 is 15 amino acids. V was cut by 5 bases and J by 5 bases, with 15 bases left in between. The DNA of the CDR3 is TGTGCCAGCAGTGTTACAGAAAGGGGGACCGGGGAGCTGTTTTTT. Translation gives CASSVTERGTGELFF.

On this clonotype itself: The junction departs from the called germline gene at one end, perhaps through a read error. CDR3: CASSPRFSGSGSGELFF. Written as DNA, the CDR3 is TGCGCCAGCAGCCCCCGTTTTAGCGGGAGTGGCTCCGGGGAGCTGTTTTTT. The chain has TRBV5-3 and TRBJ2-2; TRBD2 agrees at 9 bases. TRBV5-3 qualifies as an ORF whose function is uncertain. This CDR3 is built from 17 residues.

V gene TRBV19 combines with J gene TRBJ2-5; 7 bases agree with TRBD2. V shed 1 base, J shed 2 bases, and the junction held 4 bases outside the gene matches. The CDR3 covers 15 residues. The germline CDR1 and CDR2 sequences are LNHDA and SQIVND (reference sequence). The CDR3 loop is CASSIGGGSQETQYF. The CDR3 DNA reads TGTGCCAGTAGTATAGGGGGGGGATCTCAAGAGACCCAGTACTTC.

In its sample, this clonotype was seen many times. This chain joins TRBV2 and TRBJ2-3; TRBD2 aligns across 8 bases. Germline V gives CDR1 SNHLY, CDR2 FYNNEI. With V trimmed by 2 bases and J by 5 bases, 9 bases remained unmatched. The length of the CDR3 is 16 residues. The CDR3 nucleotides read TGTGCCAGCAGTGAATTCGGGACGGGAGGGAAAGATACGCAGTATTTT. Residues: CASSEFGTGGKDTQYF. Based on the CDR3 plus reference TRBV2 and TRBJ2-3, the full variable domain is EPEVTQTPSHQVTQMGQEVILRCVPISNHLYFYWYRQILGQKVEFLVSFYNNEISEKSEIFDDQFSVERPDGSNFTLKIRSTKLEDSAMYFCASSEFGTGGKDTQYFGPGTRLTVL.

This clonotype was observed many times. V usage is TRBV20-1 and J usage is TRBJ2-7, with 9 bases matching TRBD1. The germline gives CDR1 DFQATT, CDR2 SNEGSKA (reference sequence). Trimming took 3 bases from V and 5 from J; bases not matched to a gene: 5. This CDR3 comprises 13 residues. CDR3 DNA: TGCAGTGCTAGGTGGGACAGGGTTAACGAGCAGTACTTC. Its protein is CSARWDRVNEQYF.

The sample holds many counts of this clonotype. The chain carries TRBV28 and TRBJ1-6; TRBD1 might be the D (6 bases). V was pared by 5 bases and J by 7 bases, with 12 bases between. The germline gives CDR1 MDHEN, CDR2 SYDVKM. The CDR3 contains 14 residues. CDR3 in DNA: TGTGCCAGCAGTCTGGGGGGGACAAATTCACCCCTCCACTTT. This encodes CASSLGGTNSPLHF. The full variable domain, in which reference TRBV28 and TRBJ1-6 provide the parts outside the CDR3, is DVKVTQSSRYLVKRTGEKVFLECVQDMDHENMFWYRQDPGLGLRLIYFSYDVKMKEKGDIPEGYSVSREKKERFSLILESASTNQTSMYLCASSLGGTNSPLHFGNGTRLTVT.

This clonotype occurred many times. The J gene is TRBJ2-1, the V gene TRBV2; the D gene is possibly TRBD1 (6 bases). Germline CDR1 and CDR2: SNHLY and FYNNEI. The CDR3 is made up of 14 amino acids. Between the trimmed V and J ends, which lost 9 bases and 5 bases, there was a span of 17 bases. The CDR3 DNA follows: TGTGCCAGTACCGTGGACAGTGGCGACAATGAGCAGTTCTTC. Encoded protein: CASTVDSGDNEQFF.

J is TRBJ2-3 and V is TRBV29-1; tentatively, D is TRBD2 (6 bases). Per germline, CDR1 SQVTM and CDR2 ANQGSEA. V was clipped by 4 bases and J by 2 bases, with 13 bases between them. The CDR3 has 14 residues. CDR3 in amino acids: CSVGGAGNTDTQYF. DNA for the CDR3: TGCAGCGTTGGGGGAGCGGGCAACACAGATACGCAGTATTTT.

The J gene is TRBJ1-5, the V gene TRBV2, with D perhaps TRBD1 (5 bases). The ends were cut back, 0 bases at V and 3 bases at J, with 21 bases in the middle. Germline CDR1 is SNHLY and CDR2 is FYNNEI. The CDR3 spans 19 residues. CDR3 sequence (DNA): TGTGCCAGCAGTGAAGCTGGCGACAGCCGGGGGGGGTCCAATCAGCCCCAGCATTTT. Translation: CASSEAGDSRGGSNQPQHF.

This clonotype was seen repeatedly, ten times or more. This chain uses TRBV6-2 or TRBV6-3 with TRBJ2-7, with 9 bases fitting TRBD1. Germline values: CDR1 MNHEY, CDR2 SVGEGT. The V gene end was trimmed by 5 bases and the J gene end by 3 bases; junction bases not matched to a gene: 5. The CDR3 length is 14 residues. The DNA of the CDR3 is TGTGCCAGCAGTCCACAGGGGGCGGTCTACGAGCAGTACTTC. Its translation is CASSPQGAVYEQYF.

On this clonotype itself: A far larger clone is one base from this, pointing to a likely read error. This chain uses TRBV6-6 with TRBJ2-5; a weak D match, TRBD2 (5 bases). Trimming cost V 5 bases and J 5 bases, with 15 bases left between them. Germline V gene lookup returns CDR1 MNHNY and CDR2 SVGAGI (reference sequence). The CDR3 is made up of 14 amino acids. In DNA, the CDR3 is TGTGCCAGCAGTGATTTGGAGGTCCGGGAGACCCAGTACTTC. Residues: CASSDLEVRETQYF.